The present TCR beta chain was sequenced within a study of Ad26.COV2.S vaccination and SARS-CoV-2 variants. Study as a whole: This donor came from the COV1001 trial of Ad26.COV2.S. General study points: It is possible that the TCR breadth and depth analyses underestimated the total T cell responses. Marked by substantial breadth, spike-specific CD8+ and CD4+ T cell responses were reportedly seen after vaccination.

About this clone itself: Its antigen is not known.

Treatment: some 20 received Ad26.COV2.S at low or high dose, single or two shots; about five received placebo; per-sample allocation not given. Vaccine and placebo recipients were sampled on day 63 after the first injection. This vaccine is an Ad26 vector that expresses the Wuhan-strain SARS-CoV-2 spike. The CDR3 sequence is 13 residues long. With 3 bases removed from V and 3 bases from J, the gap between germline ends came to 11 bases. Germline V gene sequence: CDR1 GTSNPN, CDR2 SVGIG (reference sequence). Assay used: immunoSEQ multiplex PCR; TCRdb lists only in-frame clones, some missing. The table lists fewer than 400,000 clones, just over 85% of them singletons.

The V gene is TRBV30, the J gene TRBJ1-1; D gene ambiguous. This sequence originates from a person between 18 and 65 years old who received the Ad26.COV2.S COVID-19 vaccine or a placebo. Sequenced here: peripheral blood, sampled in a trial of Ad26.COV2.S vaccine versus placebo. The chain's CDR3 is CAWSPGHDTEAFF. CDR3 coding DNA: TGTGCCTGGAGCCCGGGTCACGACACTGAAGCTTTCTTT. The variable domain in full, with the rest retrieved from reference TRBV30 and TRBJ1-1, is SQTIHQWPATLVQPVGSPLSLECTVEGTSNPNLYWYRQAAGRGLQLLFYSVGIGQISSEVPQNLSASRPQDRQFILSSKKLLLSDSGFYLCAWSPGHDTEAFFGQGTRLTVV.